The 32 T cell receptor beta chains in this list originate from one sample, sequenced in a study of T cells in women clearing cervical HPV infection. Profiling relied on immunoSEQ multiplex PCR, and the TCRdb table lists in-frame clones only, not all of them. The repertoire table contains tens of thousands of clones. Input material: blood buffy coat. The receptor source for this set is a woman aged 18 to 75 with a cervical HPV16 infection that either progressed to CIN3+ or cleared (not recorded which).

As concerns this clone: The read stops 3 residues short of the end of the CDR3; the missing end is completed from the germline J gene. V gene TRBV29-1 combines with J gene TRBJ2-7; a weak D match, TRBD1 (6 bases). Per germline, CDR1 SQVTM and CDR2 ANQGSEA. V was pared by 4 bases and J by 3 bases, with 13 bases between. The CDR3 is 13 amino acids. The CDR3 DNA, read in part, is TGCAGCGTTGGTCAGGGGCGGAACTACGAG. It codes for CSVGQGRNYE. The full CDR3 sequence reads CSVGQGRNYEQYF.

As to this clone: The sequence runs out 3 residues before the end of the CDR3; the remainder is reconstructed from the germline J gene. The J gene is TRBJ2-3, the V gene TRBV7-3; 8 bases fit TRBD2. Germline V CDR1 and CDR2: SGHTA, FQGTGA. The CDR3 has 14 residues. CDR3 residues: CASSQSGGGETQYF. CDR3 bases read: TGTGCCAGCAGCCAAAGCGGGGGAGGTGAGACG.

Concerning this clone: The read ends 3 residues shy of where the CDR3 ends; the end is completed using the germline J gene. This chain uses TRBV5-1 with TRBJ1-6, with 7 bases matching TRBD1. The CDR3 sequence is 15 residues long. Germline V gene data show CDR1 as SGHRS and CDR2 as YFSETQ. V dropped 4 bases and J dropped 5; count of bases not matched to a gene: 6. Partial CDR3 DNA: TGCGCCAGCAGCACCCTAGGGACAGATAATTCACCC. Translation gives CASSTLGTDNSP. The entire CDR3 is CASSTLGTDNSPLHF.

Concerning this clone itself: The read comes to an end 3 residues before the CDR3 does, leaving the germline J gene to fill in the end. J is TRBJ2-2 and V is TRBV5-1; no reliable D call. CDR1 is SGHRS and CDR2 is YFSETQ in the germline V gene. The CDR3 extends over 15 amino acids. Incomplete CDR3 DNA: TGCGCCAGCAGCTTGCAGCATGCAACTAATGAAAAG. Translating it yields CASSLQHATNEK. The entire CDR3 is CASSLQHATNEKLFF.

Turning to this clone: The read ends 3 residues shy of where the CDR3 ends; the end is completed using the germline J gene. V and J are TRBV7-2 and TRBJ2-5; TRBD2 agrees at 7 bases. The CDR3 has 14 amino acids. The trim removed 4 bases at V and 3 bases at J, leaving 5 bases unmatched. The germline CDR1 and CDR2 sequences are SGHTA and FQGNSA. The DNA read from the CDR3 is TGTGCCAGCAGCTCTAGCGGATTTGAAGAGACC. The encoded protein is CASSSSGFEET. The entire CDR3 is CASSSSGFEETQYF. The full variable domain, completed using reference TRBV7-2 and TRBJ2-5, is GAGVSQSPSNKVTEKGKDVELRCDPISGHTALYWYRQSLGQGLEFLIYFQGNSAPDKSGLPSDRFSAERTGGSVSTLTIQRTQQEDSAVYLCASSSSGFEETQYFGPGTRLLVL.

Notes on this clone: With the read ending 3 residues before the CDR3 end, the germline J gene is used to fill in that end. V usage is TRBV2 and J usage is TRBJ2-1; TRBD1 might be the D (6 bases). Between the trimmed V and J ends, which lost 9 bases and 4 bases, there was a span of 13 bases. The CDR3 contains 13 residues. Looked up from germline, CDR1 is SNHLY and CDR2 is FYNNEI. The covered CDR3 bases are TGTGCCAGGGGGCAGGGGCCTTACAATGAG. Translated: CARGQGPYNE. The whole CDR3 protein is CARGQGPYNEQFF.

On this clone itself: At one end the junction does not follow the germline gene, possibly because of a read error. The observed sequence ends 3 residues before the CDR3 terminus, with the missing tail filled in from the germline J gene. The J gene is TRBJ2-7, the V gene TRBV10-2, with 7 bases lining up with TRBD2. The V gene's germline CDR1 is WSHSY and CDR2 SAAADI. This CDR3 is 16 amino acids long. The CDR3 is CASGPGGRGPSHEQYF. The covered CDR3 bases are TGCGCCAGCGGCCCCGGGGGGAGAGGACCCTCCCACGAG.

A note on this clone: The read finishes 3 residues shy of the CDR3 end, and the germline J gene is used to complete it. The chain links TRBV4-1 to TRBJ2-3, with 8 bases that match TRBD1. CDR1 and CDR2 from the germline V gene are MGHRA and YSYEKL. The CDR3 has 15 residues. The CDR3 here is CASSDDRGTNQPQYF. Partial CDR3 DNA: TGCGCCAGCAGCGACGACAGGGGCACGAATCAGCCG.

The part of the CDR3 DNA that was read is TGTGCCAGTAGTACGCCCCGGGACAGAATTTATCAGCCC. It is translated as CASSTPRDRIYQP. The entire CDR3 sequence reads CASSTPRDRIYQPQHF. The rearrangement joins TRBV19 to TRBJ1-5, with TRBD1 matching 7 bases. The read terminates 3 residues ahead of where the CDR3 ends, so the germline J gene completes it. The germline gives CDR1 LNHDA, CDR2 SQIVND (reference sequence). This CDR3 contains 16 residues. J lost 5 bases, V lost 4 bases, and 11 bases had no gene match.

As to this clone: From the germline J gene comes the end of the CDR3, since the read stops 3 residues before it. The chain links TRBV6-1 to TRBJ2-5, with TRBD2 as a possible D gene (6 bases). V was cut by 0 bases and J by 1 base, with 6 bases left in between. There are 14 residues in the CDR3. Germline values: CDR1 MNHNS, CDR2 SASEGT. CDR3 DNA (partial): TGTGCCAGCAGTGAAGCTAGCGGCCAAGAGACC. Amino acids: CASSEASGQET. From start to end, the CDR3 is CASSEASGQETQYF.

Remarks on this clone: The CDR3 end is not reached by the read, which stops 3 residues before it; the germline J gene fills it in. This sequence joins TRBV18 and TRBJ2-3, with TRBD2 matching 15 bases. The CDR3 runs 16 residues. Per the germline V gene, CDR1 is KGHSH and CDR2 is LQKENI. J lost 4 bases, V lost 6 bases, and 5 bases had no gene match. Here the CDR3 reads CASSTRTSGGADTQYF. The part of the CDR3 DNA that was read is TGTGCCAGCTCTACAAGGACTAGCGGGGGGGCAGATACG.

As for this clone: Sequencing ends 3 residues short of the CDR3 end; the germline J gene provides the rest. This chain connects TRBV19 to TRBJ1-1; D gene unclear. Germline loops: CDR1 LNHDA, CDR2 SQIVND (reference sequence). The CDR3 contains 10 residues. The CDR3: CASSGGLAFF. Partial CDR3 DNA: TGTGCCAGTAGTGGTGGCTTG.

The covered CDR3 bases are TGTGCCATCAGTGAGCATGTGGGCCCGTGGGGGTCGGCGGGGGGCTCCTACGAG. As protein: CAISEHVGPWGSAGGSYE. In full, the CDR3 reads CAISEHVGPWGSAGGSYEQYF. The chain uses TRBV10-3 and TRBJ2-7; 8 nucleotides line up with TRBD2. The CDR3 goes on 3 residues after the read ends, and that part is filled in from the germline J gene. CDR3 size: 21 residues. Germline V gene data show CDR1 as ENHRY and CDR2 as SYGVKD. Losses at the gene ends were 2 bases for V and 0 bases for J; bases not matched to a gene: 21.

Incomplete CDR3 DNA: TGTGCCATTTCAGTGGGGGGTGGCAATCAGCCC. Protein sequence: CAISVGGGNQP. The entire CDR3 reads CAISVGGGNQPQHF. This sequence joins TRBV10-3 and TRBJ1-5, with D possibly matching TRBD1 (5 bases). The read gets to within 3 residues of the CDR3 end, and the germline J gene fills in the rest. The CDR3 is 14 residues long. Trimming shortened V by 9 bases and J by 2 bases, and 14 bases separated the two germline ends. Germline assignment: CDR1 ENHRY and CDR2 SYGVKD.

CDR3 bases read: TGTGCCAGCAGTGAATCTAGCGGGGGCCACACAGATACG. Its translation is CASSESSGGHTDT. The whole CDR3 protein is CASSESSGGHTDTQYF. The V gene is TRBV2, the J gene TRBJ2-3; TRBD2 agrees at 10 bases. The read ends 3 residues shy of where the CDR3 ends; the end is completed using the germline J gene. Germline V gives CDR1 SNHLY, CDR2 FYNNEI. This CDR3 is 16 amino acids long. V was clipped by 2 bases and J by 2 bases; unmatched bases: 4.

For this clone: The missing CDR3 end, 3 residues past where the read stops, is filled in from the germline J gene. The rearrangement links TRBV5-6 to TRBJ1-4; D is possibly TRBD1 (5 bases). Per the germline V gene, CDR1 is SGHDT and CDR2 is YYEEEE. The CDR3 has 15 amino acids. The V end was cut by 1 base, the J end by 7 bases, with 14 bases between. The CDR3 DNA, read in part, is TGTGCCAGCAGCTTGAGGGGCCCGGTGGCTGAAAAA. Protein sequence: CASSLRGPVAEK. The whole CDR3 reads CASSLRGPVAEKLFF.

In regard to this clone: The read stops 3 residues short of the end of the CDR3; the missing end is completed from the germline J gene. This rearrangement joins TRBV5-6 to TRBJ1-2; D is unresolved. The germline V gene has CDR1 SGHDT and CDR2 YYEEEE. CDR3 length: 15 residues. V was clipped by 4 bases and J by 1 base, with 14 bases between them. The CDR3 loop is CASSPAGRINYGYTF. The CDR3 bases that were read are TGTGCCAGCAGCCCCGCGGGTCGAATTAACTATGGC.

Concerning this clone itself: The read ends 3 residues early relative to the CDR3; the germline J gene fills the gap. The J gene is TRBJ1-2, the V gene TRBV4-1; 8 nucleotides align to TRBD1. The CDR3 is 18 amino acids. Germline CDR1 MGHRA, CDR2 YSYEKL. Partial CDR3 DNA: TGCGCCAGCAGCCAAGATCCCCCCTGGACAGGGACTGTGGGACGC. It translates to CASSQDPPWTGTVGR. The whole CDR3 is CASSQDPPWTGTVGRYTF.

As for this clone: The missing CDR3 end, 3 residues past where the read stops, is filled in from the germline J gene. The sample has other DNA sequences that encode this CDR3 too. J is TRBJ1-3 and V is TRBV10-3; D uncertain. Germline CDR1 and CDR2: ENHRY and SYGVKD. CDR3 size: 14 residues. This CDR3 is CAISESRLAGIIYF. Incomplete CDR3 DNA: TGTGCCATCAGTGAGTCGAGACTAGCGGGGATT.

Turning to this clone: The CDR3 end lies 3 residues beyond the end of the read and is filled in from the germline J gene. The chain has TRBV19 and TRBJ1-2, with TRBD1 as a possible D gene (6 bases). Germline loops: CDR1 LNHDA, CDR2 SQIVND (reference sequence). V was cut by 3 bases and J by 1 base, with 18 bases left in between. The CDR3 sequence is 17 residues long. This chain's CDR3 is CASSILATGNINYGYTF. The CDR3 bases that were read are TGTGCCAGTAGTATCCTAGCTACAGGGAACATTAACTATGGC.

The covered CDR3 bases are TGTGCCAGCACCGTTGGGGGGGCGGGAAATTCACCC. Translated: CASTVGGAGNSP. The full CDR3 protein reads CASTVGGAGNSPLHF. The V and J genes are TRBV13 and TRBJ1-6, with D possibly matching TRBD1 (6 bases). The read halts 3 residues ahead of the CDR3 end, with the missing end drawn from the germline J gene. This CDR3 spans 15 amino acids. Looked up from germline, CDR1 is PRHDT and CDR2 is FYEKMQ (reference sequence). With 7 bases removed from V and 7 bases from J, the gap between germline ends came to 17 bases.

Worth noting for this clone: The read terminates 3 residues ahead of where the CDR3 ends, so the germline J gene completes it. The V and J genes are TRBV10-1 and TRBJ2-3; no clear D gene. Germline CDR1 is WNHNN and CDR2 is SYGVQD (reference sequence). The V and J ends lost 6 bases and 0 bases respectively, with 7 bases between them. There are 13 residues in the CDR3. CDR3 loop: CASRPGSTDTQYF. The CDR3 bases that were read are TGCGCCAGCAGACCAGGTAGCACAGATACG.

To note about this clone: The read terminates 3 residues before the CDR3 end, so the remaining end is supplied by the germline J gene. The V and J genes are TRBV7-9 and TRBJ1-2, with D unclear. The CDR3 length is 14 residues. Germline V lookup: CDR1 SEHNR, CDR2 FQNEAQ (reference sequence). CDR3 DNA (partial): TGTGCCAGCAGTTTACCCCCACGCTCCTACGAC. This codes for CASSLPPRSYD. The complete CDR3 sequence is CASSLPPRSYDYTF.

About this clone itself: The CDR3 end falls 3 residues outside the read, so it is completed with the germline J gene. The chain carries TRBV5-1 and TRBJ1-4, with 10 bases lining up with TRBD1. The CDR3 has 15 amino acids. The germline CDR1 and CDR2 sequences are SGHRS and YFSETQ. With V trimmed by 5 bases and J by 6 bases, 7 bases remained unmatched. The CDR3 protein is CASSLGGTGDEKLFF. CDR3 bases read: TGCGCCAGCAGTCTGGGTGGGACAGGGGATGAAAAA.

Regarding this clone: The CDR3 is cut off 3 residues early in the read; its end comes from the germline J gene. The chain carries TRBV5-1 and TRBJ2-2; 8 bases align to TRBD1. V lost 0 bases and J lost 6; bases outside the gene matches: 7. CDR1 SGHRS and CDR2 YFSETQ come from the germline V gene. The CDR3 spans 16 residues. The CDR3 region is CASSLAQGERAGELFF. CDR3 DNA (partial): TGCGCCAGCAGCTTGGCACAGGGGGAGCGAGCCGGGGAG.

In the case of this clone: The read terminates 3 residues ahead of where the CDR3 ends, so the germline J gene completes it. The V call is TRBV6-4, the J call TRBJ2-7; 12 bases are shared with TRBD2. The CDR3 is 15 amino acids. The V and J ends lost 3 bases and 6 bases, in that order; junction bases with no gene match: 6. Germline assignment: CDR1 MRHNA and CDR2 SNTAGT. CDR3 in amino acids: CASSERTSGESEQYF. The CDR3 DNA, read in part, is TGTGCCAGCAGTGAGCGGACTAGCGGGGAATCCGAG.

Details on this clone: Sequencing ends 3 residues short of the CDR3 end; the germline J gene provides the rest. The V call is TRBV5-1, the J call TRBJ2-3; 12 nucleotides match TRBD2. V shed 9 bases and J 2 bases; nucleotides not matched to a gene: 7. CDR1 SGHRS and CDR2 YFSETQ come from the germline V gene. This CDR3 contains 15 residues. The sequenced part of the CDR3 DNA is TGCGCCACGAAACTAGCGGGGGGTTTCACAGATACG. Translated: CATKLAGGFTDT. The CDR3 as a whole reads CATKLAGGFTDTQYF.

A note on this clone: The read gets to within 3 residues of the CDR3 end, and the germline J gene fills in the rest. V and J are TRBV5-1 and TRBJ2-1, with a tentative D call TRBD1 (6 bases). V lost 1 base, J lost 5 bases, and 16 bases lay in between. The length of the CDR3 is 16 residues. Per the germline V gene, CDR1 is SGHRS and CDR2 is YFSETQ. The CDR3 sequence: CASSLRRTVIDNEQFF. The CDR3 bases that were read are TGCGCCAGCAGCTTGAGGCGGACAGTAATTGACAATGAG.

Details on this clone: The read falls 3 residues short of the CDR3 end, and the missing part is taken from the germline J gene. The chain carries TRBV7-9 and TRBJ2-1, with D maybe TRBD1 (6 bases). Per the germline V gene, CDR1 is SEHNR and CDR2 is FQNEAQ (reference sequence). The length of the CDR3 is 14 residues. Trimming stripped 11 bases from V and 9 bases from J, with 23 bases between. The CDR3 sequence is CAGVLTGTQGEQFF. Incomplete CDR3 DNA: TGTGCCGGGGTCCTCACAGGGACACAGGGTGAG.

About this clone: The read finishes 3 residues shy of the CDR3 end, and the germline J gene is used to complete it. This chain links TRBV20-1 with TRBJ2-2, with 9 bases lining up with TRBD2. This CDR3 is built from 17 residues. CDR1 and CDR2 from the germline V gene are DFQATT and SNEGSKA (reference sequence). V was clipped by 0 bases and J by 0 bases; unmatched bases: 5. CDR3 region: CSARDDTSGSNTGELFF. The sequenced CDR3 bases are TGCAGTGCTAGAGATGATACTAGCGGGTCGAACACCGGGGAG.

A remark on this clone: The CDR3 goes on 3 residues after the read ends, and that part is filled in from the germline J gene. This chain connects TRBV12-5 to TRBJ2-1; 10 bases are shared with TRBD1. Germline loops: CDR1 LGHNT, CDR2 FRNRAP. CDR3 length equals 19 residues. V trimming: 2 bases; J trimming: 3 bases; junction bases outside the gene matches: 13. Here the CDR3 reads CASGLPRGTGEIRYNEQFF. The sequenced CDR3 bases are TGTGCTAGTGGTTTGCCCCGCGGGACAGGGGAAATACGCTACAATGAG. Using reference TRBV12-5 and TRBJ2-1 for the parts outside the CDR3, the full variable domain is DARVTQTPRHKVTEMGQEVTMRCQPILGHNTVFWYRQTMMQGLELLAYFRNRAPLDDSGMPKDRFSAEMPDATLATLKIQPSEPRDSAVYFCASGLPRGTGEIRYNEQFFGPGTRLTVL.

With regard to this clone: Read data end 3 residues before the CDR3 end; the end is taken from the germline J gene. The chain is built from TRBV5-1 and TRBJ2-2, with a tentative D call TRBD2 (6 bases). The germline gives CDR1 SGHRS, CDR2 YFSETQ. The V end was cut by 0 bases, the J end by 5 bases, with 20 bases between. This CDR3 contains 18 residues. The DNA read from the CDR3 is TGCGCCAGCAGCTTGGACGGAAGGGACTCACTTAGGACCGGGGAG. Its protein product is CASSLDGRDSLRTGE. The whole CDR3 protein reads CASSLDGRDSLRTGELFF.